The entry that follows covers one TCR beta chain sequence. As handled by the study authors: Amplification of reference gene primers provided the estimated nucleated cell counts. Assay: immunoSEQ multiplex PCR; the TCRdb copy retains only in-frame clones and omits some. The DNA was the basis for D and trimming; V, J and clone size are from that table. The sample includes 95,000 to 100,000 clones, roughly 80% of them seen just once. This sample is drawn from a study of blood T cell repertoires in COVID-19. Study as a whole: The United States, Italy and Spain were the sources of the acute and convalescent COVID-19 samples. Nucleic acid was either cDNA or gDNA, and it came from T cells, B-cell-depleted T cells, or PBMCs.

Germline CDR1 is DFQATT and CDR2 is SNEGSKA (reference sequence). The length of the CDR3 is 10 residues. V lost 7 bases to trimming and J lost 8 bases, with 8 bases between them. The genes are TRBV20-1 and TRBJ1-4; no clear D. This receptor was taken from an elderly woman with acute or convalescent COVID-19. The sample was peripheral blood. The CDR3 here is CSVSAEKLFF. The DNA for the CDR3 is TGCAGTGTCTCCGCGGAAAAACTGTTTTTT.